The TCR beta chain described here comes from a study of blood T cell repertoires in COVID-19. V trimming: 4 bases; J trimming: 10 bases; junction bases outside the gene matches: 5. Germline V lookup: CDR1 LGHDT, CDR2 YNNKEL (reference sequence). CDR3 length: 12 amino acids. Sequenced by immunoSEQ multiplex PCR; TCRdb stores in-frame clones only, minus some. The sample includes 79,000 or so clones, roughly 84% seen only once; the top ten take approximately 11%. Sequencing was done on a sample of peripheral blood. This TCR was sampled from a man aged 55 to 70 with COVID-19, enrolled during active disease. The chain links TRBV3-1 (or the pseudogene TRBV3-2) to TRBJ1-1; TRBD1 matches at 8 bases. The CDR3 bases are TGTGCCAGCAGCCGCGGACAGGGTTCAGCTTTCTTT. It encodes CASSRGQGSAFF.